The rows below give T cell receptor beta chains drawn from one sample of a study of human T cells and chemical hapten exposure. MiXCR, applied by TCRdb to the RACE reads, yields one record per CDR3 protein. There are 120,000 or so distinct CDR3 sequences in the sample; around 11% occur only once, and 2.4% lies in the top ten. The specimen comprised whole blood, sampled in connection with sensitization to the hapten diphenylcyclopropenone (DPC). The receptor set was obtained from a woman aged 45-65 years with alopecia areata. Some clones in this sample may be carry-over from other donors' samples. Each CDR3 is given with its conserved first and last residue. Each record gives: CDR3 length, D gene, V gene, clone size, J gene, CDR3 DNA, CDR3 protein. The D gene is left open where the match is weak. Size values are once, few and many counts, or a class for expanded clones, and some rows have none.

len: 15
d_gene: TRBD1
v_gene: TRBV30
abundance: -
j_gene: TRBJ1-6
CDR3nt: TGTGCCTGGAAATTACAGGGGGCAGATAATTCACCCCTCCACTTT
CDR3aa: CAWKLQGADNSPLHF

len: 11
d_gene: -
v_gene: TRBV7-2
abundance: few
j_gene: TRBJ2-1
CDR3nt: TGTGCCAGCAGCTTAGCCGGGATGGAGTTCTTC
CDR3aa: CASSLAGMEFF

len: 14
d_gene: TRBD2
v_gene: TRBV29-1
abundance: many
j_gene: TRBJ2-3
CDR3nt: TGCAGCGTTGGCCTTAGCGGGGCCGCAGATACGCAGTATTTT
CDR3aa: CSVGLSGAADTQYF

len: 13
d_gene: -
v_gene: TRBV28
abundance: -
j_gene: TRBJ2-5
CDR3nt: TGTGCCAGCAGTTTATGGGGAGAAGAGACCCAGTACTTC
CDR3aa: CASSLWGEETQYF

len: 14
d_gene: -
v_gene: TRBV6-5
abundance: -
j_gene: TRBJ1-5
CDR3nt: TGTGCCAGCAGTTCTCTCCAGGGGAGTCAGCCCCAGCATTTT
CDR3aa: CASSSLQGSQPQHF

len: 15
d_gene: TRBD1
v_gene: TRBV6-2/TRBV6-3
abundance: many
j_gene: TRBJ2-5
CDR3nt: TGTGCCACCCTCCCCGCGACAGGGGGATCGGAGACCCAGTACTTC
CDR3aa: CATLPATGGSETQYF

len: 16
d_gene: TRBD2
v_gene: TRBV24-1
abundance: many
j_gene: TRBJ2-3
CDR3nt: TGTGCCACCAGTGATGGAGCGGGGGGGATGTCAGATACGCAGTATTTT
CDR3aa: CATSDGAGGMSDTQYF

len: 15
d_gene: -
v_gene: TRBV7-3
abundance: -
j_gene: TRBJ1-6
CDR3nt: TGTGCCAGCAGCTATGCAGACAGAAATAATTCACCCCTCCACTTT
CDR3aa: CASSYADRNNSPLHF

len: 12
d_gene: -
v_gene: TRBV20-1
abundance: -
j_gene: TRBJ1-1
CDR3nt: TGCAGTGCTCCACCGGGGTACACTGAAGCTTTCTTT
CDR3aa: CSAPPGYTEAFF

len: 15
d_gene: TRBD1
v_gene: TRBV12-3/TRBV12-4
abundance: -
j_gene: TRBJ1-1
CDR3nt: TGTGCCAGCAGTCCGAACAGGGGGCCTGACACTGAAGCTTTCTTT
CDR3aa: CASSPNRGPDTEAFF

len: 14
d_gene: -
v_gene: TRBV7-2
abundance: many
j_gene: TRBJ2-5
CDR3nt: TGTGCCAGCAGCTTAGGAGGGCAGGGGGAGACCCAGTACTTC
CDR3aa: CASSLGGQGETQYF

len: 13
d_gene: -
v_gene: TRBV28
abundance: many
j_gene: TRBJ2-7
CDR3nt: TGTGCCAGCAGTCGGACATTTCCCTACGAGCAGTACTTC
CDR3aa: CASSRTFPYEQYF

len: 18
d_gene: TRBD2
v_gene: TRBV11-3
abundance: once
j_gene: TRBJ2-1
CDR3nt: TGTGCCAGCAGCGCAGGACTAGCGGGGCTTAGCTCCTACAATGAGCAGTTCTTC
CDR3aa: CASSAGLAGLSSYNEQFF

len: 13
d_gene: -
v_gene: TRBV30
abundance: -
j_gene: TRBJ2-7
CDR3nt: TGTGCCTGGAGTGTACGCGGGTACTACGAGCAGTACTTC
CDR3aa: CAWSVRGYYEQYF

len: 11
d_gene: TRBD1
v_gene: TRBV29-1
abundance: many
j_gene: TRBJ2-1
CDR3nt: TGCAGCGCCAGACAGGGGGGCGAGCAGTTCTTC
CDR3aa: CSARQGGEQFF

len: 14
d_gene: TRBD1
v_gene: TRBV12-3/TRBV12-4
abundance: few
j_gene: TRBJ2-4
CDR3nt: TGTGCCAGCAGTTTGACAGGGGATTTAAACATTCAGTACTTC
CDR3aa: CASSLTGDLNIQYF

len: 14
d_gene: TRBD2
v_gene: TRBV7-2
abundance: many
j_gene: TRBJ2-5
CDR3nt: TGTGCCAGCAGCCCCGGACTAGCGGGGGAGACCCAGTACTTC
CDR3aa: CASSPGLAGETQYF

len: 14
d_gene: -
v_gene: TRBV13
abundance: -
j_gene: TRBJ2-7
CDR3nt: TGTGCCAGCAGCCTCACCGAGGGTGCCCACGAGCAGTACTTC
CDR3aa: CASSLTEGAHEQYF

len: 16
d_gene: TRBD1
v_gene: TRBV4-1
abundance: few
j_gene: TRBJ1-4
CDR3nt: TGCGCCAGCAGCCATTTTGACAGGGGGACTAATGAAAAACTGTTTTTT
CDR3aa: CASSHFDRGTNEKLFF

len: 14
d_gene: -
v_gene: TRBV2
abundance: few
j_gene: TRBJ2-3
CDR3nt: TGTGCCAGCTCCCGGTTAATCGCCACAGATACGCAGTATTTT
CDR3aa: CASSRLIATDTQYF

len: 15
d_gene: TRBD2
v_gene: TRBV28
abundance: few
j_gene: TRBJ2-5
CDR3nt: TGTGCCAGCAGTTTCCCCCGGGAGGGCCAAGAGACCCAGTACTTC
CDR3aa: CASSFPREGQETQYF

len: 13
d_gene: TRBD1
v_gene: TRBV5-4
abundance: -
j_gene: TRBJ1-2
CDR3nt: TGTGCCAGCCGTGTACAGGGGGCCGGTGGCTACACCTTC
CDR3aa: CASRVQGAGGYTF

len: 18
d_gene: TRBD2
v_gene: TRBV2
abundance: few
j_gene: TRBJ2-3
CDR3nt: TGTGCCAGCAGCGTCGGGACTAGCTCATTTATAGATGCAGATACGCAGTATTTT
CDR3aa: CASSVGTSSFIDADTQYF